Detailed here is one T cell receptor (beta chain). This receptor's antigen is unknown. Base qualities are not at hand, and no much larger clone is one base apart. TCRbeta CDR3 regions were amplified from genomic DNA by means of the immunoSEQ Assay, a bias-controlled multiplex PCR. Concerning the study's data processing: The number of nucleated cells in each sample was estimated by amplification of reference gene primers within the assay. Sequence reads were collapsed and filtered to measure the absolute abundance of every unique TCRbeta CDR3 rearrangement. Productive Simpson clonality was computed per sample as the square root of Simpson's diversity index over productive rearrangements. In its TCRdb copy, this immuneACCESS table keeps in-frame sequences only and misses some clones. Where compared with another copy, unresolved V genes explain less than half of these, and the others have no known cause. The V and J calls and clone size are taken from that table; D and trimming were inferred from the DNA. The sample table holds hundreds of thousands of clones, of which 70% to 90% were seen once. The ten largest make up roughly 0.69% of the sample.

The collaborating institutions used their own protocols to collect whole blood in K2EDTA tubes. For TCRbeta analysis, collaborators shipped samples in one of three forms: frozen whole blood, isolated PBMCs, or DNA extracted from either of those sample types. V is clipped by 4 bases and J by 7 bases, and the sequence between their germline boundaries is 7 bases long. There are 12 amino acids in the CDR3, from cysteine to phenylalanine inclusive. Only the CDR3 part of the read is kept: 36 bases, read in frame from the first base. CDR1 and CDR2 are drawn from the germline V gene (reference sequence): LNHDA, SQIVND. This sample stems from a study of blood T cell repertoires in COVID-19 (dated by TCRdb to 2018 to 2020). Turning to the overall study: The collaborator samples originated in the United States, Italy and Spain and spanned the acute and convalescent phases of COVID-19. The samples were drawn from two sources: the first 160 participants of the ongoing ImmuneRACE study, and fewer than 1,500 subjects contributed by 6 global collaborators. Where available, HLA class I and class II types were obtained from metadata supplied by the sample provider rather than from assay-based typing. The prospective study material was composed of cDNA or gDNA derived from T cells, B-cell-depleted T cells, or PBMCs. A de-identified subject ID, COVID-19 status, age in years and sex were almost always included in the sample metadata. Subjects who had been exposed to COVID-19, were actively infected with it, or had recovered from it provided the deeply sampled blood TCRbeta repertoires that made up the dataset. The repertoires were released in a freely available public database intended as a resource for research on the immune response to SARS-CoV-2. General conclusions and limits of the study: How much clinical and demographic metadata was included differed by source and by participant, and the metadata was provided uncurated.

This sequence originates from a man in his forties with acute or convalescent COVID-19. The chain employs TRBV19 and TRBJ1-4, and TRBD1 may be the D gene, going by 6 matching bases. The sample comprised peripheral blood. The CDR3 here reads CASSSRGEKLFF. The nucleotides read TGTGCCAGTAGTAGCAGGGGTGAAAAACTGTTTTTT.